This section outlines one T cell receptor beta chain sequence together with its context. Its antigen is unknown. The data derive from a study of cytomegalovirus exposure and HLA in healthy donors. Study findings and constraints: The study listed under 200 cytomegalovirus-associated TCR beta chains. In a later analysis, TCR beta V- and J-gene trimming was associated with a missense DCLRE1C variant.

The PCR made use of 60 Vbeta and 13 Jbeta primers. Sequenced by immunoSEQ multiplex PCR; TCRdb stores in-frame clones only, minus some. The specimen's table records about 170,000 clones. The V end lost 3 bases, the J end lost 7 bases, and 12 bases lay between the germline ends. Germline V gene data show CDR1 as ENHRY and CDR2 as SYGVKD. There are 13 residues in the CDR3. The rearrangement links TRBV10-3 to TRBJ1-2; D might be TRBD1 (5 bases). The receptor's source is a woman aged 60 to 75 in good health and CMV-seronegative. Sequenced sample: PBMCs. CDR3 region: CAISERGGSGYTF. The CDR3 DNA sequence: TGTGCCATCAGTGAAAGGGGAGGAAGTGGCTACACCTTC.